What follows are 32 T cell receptor beta chains derived from one specimen sequenced in a study of T cells expressing NK-cell markers. One entry per CDR3 protein, without DNA, is what TCRdb gives after re-calling the 5' RACE reads. The sample spans under 600,000 distinct CDR3 sequences; the ten largest clones claim 1.4%. Sequences were obtained from blood T cells: a sorted CD56 or NKG2C T cell subset, CD4+ or CD8+ T cells, or bulk PBMC T cells (not recorded which). The source of these receptors is a woman aged 45-60 years in good health.

V is TRBV6-5 and J is TRBJ2-3. This CDR3 contains 13 residues. Germline V gene data show CDR1 as MNHEY and CDR2 as SVGAGI. The CDR3 spells CASSETVADTQYF.

The chain combines TRBV7-8 with TRBJ2-5; without DNA, the TCRdb call of TRBD1 cannot be checked. Germline CDR1 SGHVS, CDR2 FQNEAQ. The CDR3 runs 16 residues. The chain's CDR3 is CASSLAKDRFQETQYF.

The chain uses TRBV25-1 and TRBJ1-1; TCRdb picks TRBD1, but there is no DNA to check that call. CDR1 and CDR2 from the germline V gene are MGHDK and SYGVNS. The CDR3 runs to 15 residues. This CDR3 reads CASSEWRGADTEAFF.

The chain has TRBV24-1 and TRBJ2-2; TCRdb outputs TRBD1, but without DNA this stays unchecked. The CDR3 has 17 residues. Germline lookup yields CDR1 KGHDR and CDR2 SFDVKD. CDR3 loop: CATSDPSKDSQVGELFF.

The rearrangement joins TRBV7-8 to TRBJ2-2; the TCRdb D gene call, TRBD1, has no DNA to confirm it. The V gene's germline CDR1 is SGHVS and CDR2 FQNEAQ. The CDR3 length is 13 residues. The CDR3: CASSFLGGGELFF.

The J gene is TRBJ2-1, the V gene TRBV20-1; the D call from TCRdb, TRBD2, cannot be confirmed without DNA. The CDR3 runs 14 residues. The germline V gene has CDR1 DFQATT and CDR2 SNEGSKA (reference sequence). CDR3 sequence reads: CSAIAGGFFNEQFF.

J is TRBJ2-3 and V is TRBV4-1. The CDR3 runs to 14 residues. Germline assignment: CDR1 MGHRA and CDR2 YSYEKL. This CDR3 reads CASSQERIEDTQYF.

V and J are TRBV29-1 and TRBJ2-3; the TRBD2 assignment by TCRdb is unverifiable without DNA. The CDR3 covers 15 residues. Germline-derived CDR1 and CDR2 are SQVTM and ANQGSEA. The CDR3 spells CSVEVLAATQDTQYF.

The rearrangement links TRBV12-5 to TRBJ2-7; the D call of TRBD1 rests on TCRdb alone, since no DNA is present to check it. CDR1 and CDR2 from the germline V gene are LGHNT and FRNRAP. The CDR3 consists of 15 residues. CDR3 amino acids: CASGRGQGLLYEQYF.

The chain uses TRBV6-4 and TRBJ2-1; TCRdb reports TRBD2, a call that lacks DNA to check it against. The CDR3 has 15 amino acids. CDR1 is MRHNA and CDR2 is SNTAGT in the germline V gene. The CDR3 here is CASSEEGGTYNEQFF.

The rearrangement links TRBV15 to TRBJ2-2; TCRdb picks TRBD1, but there is no DNA to check that call. CDR1 and CDR2 from the germline V gene are LNHNV and YYDKDF (reference sequence). This CDR3 region has 15 residues. This CDR3 is CATSPGDGGSGELFF.

The V and J genes are TRBV29-1 and TRBJ2-1; TCRdb designates TRBD1, a call that cannot be tested without DNA. Germline-derived CDR1 and CDR2 are SQVTM and ANQGSEA. The CDR3 totals 12 residues. The CDR3 reads CSVTKQGLEQFF.

This sequence joins TRBV24-1 and TRBJ2-5; TCRdb returns TRBD1, unconfirmable since there is no DNA. Germline CDR1 KGHDR, CDR2 SFDVKD. The CDR3 extends over 16 amino acids. The CDR3 protein is CATSDFALGGQETQYF.

The genes are TRBV20-1 and TRBJ1-2; TCRdb gives TRBD1 as the D gene, but with no DNA this cannot be confirmed. The CDR3 contains 11 residues. Germline loops: CDR1 DFQATT, CDR2 SNEGSKA (reference sequence). The chain's CDR3 is CSANKGYGYTF.

This rearrangement joins TRBV28 to TRBJ2-7; TCRdb designates TRBD1, a call that cannot be tested without DNA. Germline V gives CDR1 MDHEN, CDR2 SYDVKM. The CDR3 is 16 amino acids. CDR3 region: CASSYPWDRRSYEQYF.

This sequence joins TRBV20-1 and TRBJ2-1. Germline CDR1 DFQATT, CDR2 SNEGSKA (reference sequence). The CDR3 spans 14 residues. CDR3 protein: CSARERRSYNEQFF.

This sequence joins TRBV5-5 and TRBJ2-2; absent DNA, TCRdb's TRBD1 call cannot be checked. Per germline, CDR1 SGHKS and CDR2 YYEKEE (reference sequence). This CDR3 region has 15 residues. CDR3 sequence reads: CASSLMGDESGELFF. Based on the CDR3 plus reference TRBV5-5 and TRBJ2-2, the full variable domain is DAGVTQSPTHLIKTRGQQVTLRCSPISGHKSVSWYQQVLGQGPQFIFQYYEKEERGRGNFPDRFSARQFPNYSSELNVNALLLGDSALYLCASSLMGDESGELFFGEGSRLTVL.

V and J are TRBV11-2 and TRBJ2-2; TCRdb's D call, TRBD2, is unchecked because there is no DNA. The germline CDR1 and CDR2 sequences are SGHAT and FQNNGV. The CDR3 totals 16 residues. The CDR3 loop reads CASSVTSGILTGELFF. Using reference TRBV11-2 and TRBJ2-2 for the parts outside the CDR3, the full variable domain is EAGVAQSPRYKIIEKRQSVAFWCNPISGHATLYWYQQILGQGPKLLIQFQNNGVVDDSQLPKDRFSAERLKGVDSTLKIQPAKLEDSAVYLCASSVTSGILTGELFFGEGSRLTVL.

V gene TRBV6-1 combines with J gene TRBJ2-1; TCRdb calls TRBD2, which cannot be checked without DNA. Germline V gene data show CDR1 as MNHNS and CDR2 as SASEGT. The CDR3 extends over 21 amino acids. The CDR3: CASKVSGRGGIRSFSYNEQFF.

This sequence joins TRBV7-8 and TRBJ2-1; lacking DNA, the TRBD2 call made by TCRdb goes unchecked. The CDR3 covers 18 residues. Germline values: CDR1 SGHVS, CDR2 FQNEAQ. CDR3 loop: CASSLDGLAASSYNEQFF.

This chain connects TRBV12-3 or TRBV12-4 to TRBJ1-1; TCRdb's D call of TRBD1 is untestable without DNA. This CDR3 is 15 amino acids long. CDR3 residues: CASSPSPRGHTEAFF.

The V and J genes are TRBV5-1 and TRBJ2-2; TCRdb proposes TRBD1, but this gene call is untestable without DNA. CDR1 is SGHRS and CDR2 is YFSETQ in the germline V gene. The CDR3 consists of 17 residues. Here the CDR3 reads CASSFKGTGGGTGELFF. The variable domain in full, completed from reference TRBV5-1 and TRBJ2-2, reads KAGVTQTPRYLIKTRGQQVTLSCSPISGHRSVSWYQQTPGQGLQFLFEYFSETQRNKGNFPGRFSGRQFSNSRSEMNVSTLELGDSALYLCASSFKGTGGGTGELFFGEGSRLTVL.

V is TRBV6-6 and J is TRBJ2-2; TCRdb selects TRBD1, and the lack of DNA leaves this call unchecked. Germline V lookup: CDR1 MNHNY, CDR2 SVGAGI (reference sequence). CDR3 length equals 16 residues. The CDR3 sequence: CASSYPGTAGTGELFF.

The V gene is TRBV12-5, the J gene TRBJ2-3; the D call of TRBD2 rests on TCRdb alone, since no DNA is present to check it. Germline CDR1 LGHNT, CDR2 FRNRAP. This CDR3 is 16 amino acids long. Here the CDR3 reads CASGSSASSITDTQYF.

The J gene is TRBJ2-5, the V gene TRBV15. CDR3 length equals 14 residues. Germline V gives CDR1 LNHNV, CDR2 YYDKDF (reference sequence). The CDR3 sequence: CATSRGRGEETQYF.

V is TRBV10-3 and J is TRBJ1-2; lacking DNA, the TRBD1 call made by TCRdb goes unchecked. This CDR3 spans 13 amino acids. Per the germline V gene, CDR1 is ENHRY and CDR2 is SYGVKD. The CDR3 reads CASTTGTGYGYTF.

The V and J genes are TRBV5-1 and TRBJ2-7; the TCRdb call, TRBD1, lacks DNA for checking. The germline V gene has CDR1 SGHRS and CDR2 YFSETQ. The CDR3 is 15 residues long. The CDR3 sequence: CASRNSPGYQDEQYF.

The V call is TRBV11-2, the J call TRBJ2-3; lacking DNA, the TRBD2 call made by TCRdb goes unchecked. This CDR3 is 13 amino acids long. CDR1 SGHAT and CDR2 FQNNGV come from the germline V gene. CDR3 sequence reads: CASRRGNTDTQYF.

The rearrangement uses TRBV5-1 and TRBJ2-7; TCRdb lists TRBD2, though no DNA is available to test this call. Germline CDR1 is SGHRS and CDR2 is YFSETQ. This CDR3 comprises 18 residues. The CDR3 region is CASSSGTGPRGSSYEQYF.

This chain uses TRBV24-1 with TRBJ2-4. Germline V lookup: CDR1 KGHDR, CDR2 SFDVKD. This CDR3 spans 12 amino acids. The CDR3 reads CATSLAKNIQYF.

The rearrangement uses TRBV10-3 and TRBJ2-1; the TRBD2 assignment by TCRdb is unverifiable without DNA. This CDR3 has 12 amino acids. From germline, CDR1 is ENHRY and CDR2 SYGVKD. This chain's CDR3 is CAISFGPNEQFF.

The V call is TRBV7-8, the J call TRBJ1-4. CDR1 is SGHVS and CDR2 is FQNEAQ in the germline V gene. The CDR3 is made up of 17 amino acids. CDR3 loop: CASSLARGGTANEKLFF.